One sample yielded the 31 T cell receptor beta chains listed below, sequenced in a study of T cell responses to AZD1222 COVID-19 vaccine. Measured with immunoSEQ multiplex PCR; TCRdb has only the in-frame clones, and not every one. The data contain approximately 80,000 clones, over 75% of them seen just once; the ten biggest clones take up 10%. The sequences come from peripheral blood, collected 28 days after the second AZD1222 dose. The receptors derive from an adult who received the AZD1222 COVID-19 vaccine.

The chain couples TRBV6-5 to TRBJ2-7, with TRBD1 matching over 9 bases. Trimming at V came to 6 bases and at J to 2 bases, leaving 2 bases not matched to a gene. Germline V lookup: CDR1 MNHEY, CDR2 SVGAGI. The CDR3 runs to 13 residues. The CDR3 DNA reads TGTGCCAGCAGCTGGACAGGGGCCTACGAGCAGTACTTC. Its translation: CASSWTGAYEQYF.

V is TRBV20-1 and J is TRBJ2-1; D is uncertain. Germline values: CDR1 DFQATT, CDR2 SNEGSKA (reference sequence). The germline V and J ends were trimmed by 7 bases and 4 bases, with 8 bases remaining between them. CDR3 size: 11 residues. The CDR3 spells CSVLLYNEQFF. The CDR3 coding sequence is TGCAGTGTCCTTCTATACAATGAGCAGTTCTTC.

The chain carries TRBV11-2 and TRBJ1-1; possibly TRBD1 for D (6 bases). Trimming pared 3 bases from V and 5 bases from J, leaving 10 bases between. The CDR3 is 13 residues long. The V gene's germline CDR1 is SGHAT and CDR2 FQNNGV. The CDR3 here is CASSFSGQTEAFF. CDR3 DNA sequence: TGTGCCAGCAGCTTCTCAGGACAGACTGAAGCTTTCTTT.

V usage is TRBV19 and J usage is TRBJ2-5; D is unclear. The CDR3 contains 15 residues. With 5 bases removed from V and 2 bases from J, the gap between germline ends came to 15 bases. CDR1 and CDR2 (germline): LNHDA, SQIVND (reference sequence). The CDR3 loop is CASSPQPTGQETQYF. The DNA for the CDR3 is TGTGCCAGTAGTCCCCAGCCGACTGGGCAAGAGACCCAGTACTTC. The full variable domain, completed using reference TRBV19 and TRBJ2-5, is DGGITQSPKYLFRKEGQNVTLSCEQNLNHDAMYWYRQDPGQGLRLIYYSQIVNDFQKGDIAEGYSVSREKKESFPLTVTSAQKNPTAFYLCASSPQPTGQETQYFGPGTRLLVL.

The chain uses TRBV3-1 (or the pseudogene TRBV3-2) and TRBJ2-7; the match to TRBD2 covers 10 bases. After removal of 5 bases from V and 3 bases from J, the junction contained 4 bases not matched to a gene. Germline V gene lookup returns CDR1 LGHDT and CDR2 YNNKEL (reference sequence). This CDR3 is built from 14 residues. The CDR3 protein is CASSYSGGHYEQYF. CDR3 DNA sequence: TGTGCCAGCAGCTATAGCGGGGGGCACTACGAGCAGTACTTC.

This chain connects TRBV4-1 to TRBJ2-3, with D possibly TRBD1 on 6 matching bases. Germline V CDR1 and CDR2: MGHRA, YSYEKL. The V gene lost 1 base and the J gene lost 0 bases, with 8 bases spanning the gap. This CDR3 comprises 15 residues. This CDR3 reads CASSQGGPSTDTQYF. In DNA form, the CDR3 reads TGCGCCAGCAGCCAAGGGGGGCCCAGCACAGATACGCAGTATTTT.

The chain combines TRBV6-5 with TRBJ1-2; 9 bases agree with TRBD1. V lost 10 bases to trimming and J lost 8 bases; unmatched junction nucleotides: 5. The length of the CDR3 is 11 residues. From germline, CDR1 is MNHEY and CDR2 SVGAGI. The CDR3 bases are TGTGCCACCTGGACAGGGGACGGCTACACCTTC. Protein: CATWTGDGYTF.

The V call is TRBV3-1 (or the pseudogene TRBV3-2), the J call TRBJ2-1; D gene ambiguous. Deletions cut 0 bases from V and 6 bases from J, with 12 bases between. From germline, CDR1 is LGHDT and CDR2 YNNKEL (reference sequence). This CDR3 spans 15 amino acids. CDR3 loop: CASSQDTQAVNEQFF. In DNA form, the CDR3 reads TGTGCCAGCAGCCAAGATACCCAGGCTGTCAATGAGCAGTTCTTC.

The chain carries TRBV5-1 and TRBJ1-1, with D maybe TRBD1 (6 bases). The CDR3 consists of 16 residues. The V gene's germline CDR1 is SGHRS and CDR2 YFSETQ. The V gene lost 4 bases and the J gene lost 0 bases, with 16 bases spanning the gap. Written as DNA, the CDR3 is TGCGCCAGCAGCCCGGGACGGGGGCCCCTGAACACTGAAGCTTTCTTT. This translates into CASSPGRGPLNTEAFF. Complete variable domain (other parts from reference TRBV5-1 and TRBJ1-1): KAGVTQTPRYLIKTRGQQVTLSCSPISGHRSVSWYQQTPGQGLQFLFEYFSETQRNKGNFPGRFSGRQFSNSRSEMNVSTLELGDSALYLCASSPGRGPLNTEAFFGQGTRLTVV.

The chain combines TRBV28 with TRBJ2-7; D possibly matches TRBD1 or TRBD2 (5 bases each). The ends were cut back, 5 bases at V and 9 bases at J, with 17 bases in the middle. The CDR3 has 13 amino acids. CDR1 is MDHEN and CDR2 is SYDVKM in the germline V gene. The CDR3 sequence: CASSRGGLRGQYF. DNA for the CDR3: TGTGCCAGCAGTCGGGGCGGGCTACGAGGGCAGTACTTC.

The rearrangement links TRBV5-1 to TRBJ1-1; D gene uncertain. This CDR3 has 14 amino acids. V was cut by 2 bases and J by 4 bases, with 12 bases left in between. Germline V CDR1 and CDR2: SGHRS, YFSETQ. CDR3: CASSFNPGGTEAFF. The CDR3 coding sequence is TGCGCCAGCAGCTTTAATCCGGGAGGCACTGAAGCTTTCTTT.

The chain has TRBV5-4 and TRBJ2-2, with TRBD1 as a possible D gene (6 bases). This CDR3 contains 12 residues. Per the germline V gene, CDR1 is SGHNT and CDR2 is YYREEE (reference sequence). V lost 1 base, J lost 14 bases, and 12 bases lay in between. CDR3 coding DNA: TGTGCCAGCAGCTTGCTTGGGGGCAGCCTGTTTTTT. It encodes CASSLLGGSLFF.

The chain combines TRBV6-2 or TRBV6-3 with TRBJ1-1; perhaps TRBD1 as D (5 bases). Germline CDR1 is MNHEY and CDR2 is SVGEGT. The CDR3 is 14 residues long. The V gene lost 2 bases and the J gene lost 1 base, with 8 bases spanning the gap. The CDR3 coding sequence is TGTGCCAGCAGTTACGGGGGTTCGAACACTGAAGCTTTCTTT. Encoded protein: CASSYGGSNTEAFF.

Note on this clone: The same CDR3 is also encoded by other DNA sequences in this sample. The J gene is TRBJ2-2, the V gene TRBV11-3, with 9 bases that match TRBD1. The germline gives CDR1 SGHNT, CDR2 YENEEA. The CDR3 length is 15 residues. V was pared by 4 bases and J by 3 bases, with 3 bases of the junction left unmatched. CDR3 coding DNA: TGTGCCAGCAGCTCTGGACAGGGGTACACCGGGGAGCTGTTTTTT. This translates into CASSSGQGYTGELFF.

V usage is TRBV7-9 and J usage is TRBJ2-1, with 11 bases fitting TRBD2. V was clipped by 3 bases and J by 12 bases; unmatched bases: 10. The CDR3 loop spans 15 amino acids. In germline, CDR1 is SEHNR, CDR2 FQNEAQ (reference sequence). CDR3 DNA: TGTGCCAGCAGCTTGTCTAGCGGGGGGCCGCAGGGGCAGTTCTTC. As protein: CASSLSSGGPQGQFF.

The rearrangement joins TRBV2 to TRBJ1-1, with 7 bases that match TRBD1. J lost 5 bases, V lost 11 bases, and 8 bases had no gene match. From germline, CDR1 is SNHLY and CDR2 FYNNEI. The CDR3 runs 12 residues. The chain's CDR3 is CAGKPTGTEAFF. CDR3 DNA sequence: TGTGCCGGGAAACCGACAGGGACTGAAGCTTTCTTT.

This chain links TRBV5-1 with TRBJ1-2; 8 bases line up with TRBD1. The V gene's germline CDR1 is SGHRS and CDR2 YFSETQ. The CDR3 is 13 residues long. The junction had 2 bases not matched to a gene; V was cut back by 4 bases and J by 3 bases. For the CDR3, the DNA is TGCGCCAGCAGCGAGGGACAGGACTATGGCTACACCTTC. This gives the protein CASSEGQDYGYTF.

The CDR3 bases are TGTGCCTGGAGTGCCACGAGGGACAGCAGTAATGAAAAACTGTTTTTT. Its translation is CAWSATRDSSNEKLFF. The J gene is TRBJ1-4, the V gene TRBV30; 7 bases align to TRBD1. V dropped 1 base and J dropped 4; count of bases not matched to a gene: 9. CDR1 GTSNPN and CDR2 SVGIG come from the germline V gene (reference sequence). The CDR3 runs 16 residues.

The table lists this clone with a few counts. This rearrangement joins TRBV28 to TRBJ1-5; no clear D gene. Trimming pared 6 bases from V and 3 bases from J, leaving 6 bases between. The CDR3 is made up of 12 amino acids. Germline V gives CDR1 MDHEN, CDR2 SYDVKM. The CDR3, as DNA: TGTGCCAGCAGGACACTCAATCAGCCCCAGCATTTT. Translating gives CASRTLNQPQHF.

In this sample, this clone turned up once. The V call is TRBV30, the J call TRBJ2-7, with D perhaps TRBD1 (5 bases). The CDR3 consists of 12 residues. The ends were cut back, 4 bases at V and 5 bases at J, with 12 bases in the middle. CDR1 GTSNPN and CDR2 SVGIG come from the germline V gene (reference sequence). The CDR3 loop reads CAWKAGLDEQYF. The CDR3 bases are TGTGCCTGGAAGGCAGGGCTGGACGAGCAGTACTTC.

The V gene is TRBV28, the J gene TRBJ1-3, with a weak D call TRBD1 (6 bases). CDR3 length equals 15 residues. Germline V lookup: CDR1 MDHEN, CDR2 SYDVKM. V was shortened by 6 bases and J by 1 base, with 13 bases between the two germline ends. CDR3 sequence (DNA): TGTGCCAGCAGACCAGAACAGGGATCTGGAAACACCATATATTTT. Amino acid sequence: CASRPEQGSGNTIYF.

The rearrangement uses TRBV5-5 and TRBJ2-1, with D unclear. The CDR3 consists of 13 residues. V was pared by 4 bases and J by 10 bases, with 15 bases between. CDR1 is SGHKS, CDR2 YYEKEE, per germline (reference sequence). The CDR3 reads CASSPGGSVEQFF. CDR3 DNA sequence: TGTGCCAGCAGCCCAGGTGGTTCTGTGGAGCAGTTCTTC.

The chain uses TRBV12-5 and TRBJ2-3, with 11 bases identical to TRBD2. This CDR3 has 18 amino acids. The J segment lost 2 bases and the V segment lost 1 base, leaving 8 bases of the junction unmatched. Germline V gene lookup returns CDR1 LGHNT and CDR2 FRNRAP. DNA for the CDR3: TGTGCTAGTGGTTTGGGGCTAGCGGGGGGACTGCACACAGATACGCAGTATTTT. Translation: CASGLGLAGGLHTDTQYF. The full variable domain, rest sourced from reference TRBV12-5 and TRBJ2-3, is DARVTQTPRHKVTEMGQEVTMRCQPILGHNTVFWYRQTMMQGLELLAYFRNRAPLDDSGMPKDRFSAEMPDATLATLKIQPSEPRDSAVYFCASGLGLAGGLHTDTQYFGPGTRLTVL.

J is TRBJ1-5 and V is TRBV4-1; a possible D gene is TRBD1 (6 bases). CDR1 and CDR2 (germline): MGHRA, YSYEKL. V lost 1 base to trimming and J lost 3 bases, with 16 bases between them. The length of the CDR3 is 17 residues. CDR3 amino acids: CASSQGWGALFNQPQHF. The CDR3 bases are TGCGCCAGCAGCCAAGGGTGGGGGGCCTTGTTCAATCAGCCCCAGCATTTT.

The J gene is TRBJ1-1, the V gene TRBV10-3, with D maybe TRBD1 (5 bases). V was cut by 2 bases and J by 0 bases, with 7 bases left in between. The CDR3 has 14 amino acids. The germline CDR1 and CDR2 sequences are ENHRY and SYGVKD. The CDR3 loop is CAISERGVNTEAFF. CDR3 nucleotides: TGTGCCATCAGTGAGCGGGGGGTGAACACTGAAGCTTTCTTT.

Turning to this clone: The sample contains more than one DNA sequence encoding this CDR3. The V gene is TRBV6-5, the J gene TRBJ1-2; D perhaps matches TRBD1 (6 bases). This CDR3 spans 14 amino acids. Germline CDR1 and CDR2: MNHEY and SVGAGI. V was trimmed by 0 bases and J by 3 bases, leaving 8 bases between them. CDR3 sequence: CASSYSYRDYGYTF. The DNA of the CDR3 is TGTGCCAGCAGTTACTCATACAGGGACTATGGCTACACCTTC.

This rearrangement joins TRBV7-6 to TRBJ2-6; D possibly corresponds to TRBD1 (7 bases). V shed 5 bases and J shed 1 base, with 18 bases lying between them. The germline V gene has CDR1 SGHVS and CDR2 FNYEAQ. The CDR3 loop spans 18 amino acids. CDR3 bases: TGTGCCAGCAGCCCTAACATCAGGGGGGCTTCTGGGGCCAACGTCCTGACTTTC. This sequence encodes CASSPNIRGASGANVLTF.

Here the CDR3 reads CASSLRGQPYGYTF. The CDR3 nucleotides are TGTGCCAGCAGCTTGAGGGGCCAGCCTTATGGCTACACCTTC. The rearrangement joins TRBV5-4 to TRBJ1-2; tentatively, D is TRBD1 (5 bases). The germline CDR1 and CDR2 sequences are SGHNT and YYREEE (reference sequence). The CDR3 runs 14 residues. V gave up 1 base and J gave up 5 bases, with 12 bases separating them.

The chain joins TRBV4-1 to TRBJ2-4; 16 bases are shared with TRBD2. V shed 1 base and J 8 bases; nucleotides not matched to a gene: 8. Germline V gives CDR1 MGHRA, CDR2 YSYEKL. CDR3 length equals 18 residues. The CDR3 reads CASSQVLGLAGGPDIQYF. Written as DNA, the CDR3 is TGCGCCAGCAGCCAAGTGTTGGGACTAGCGGGGGGGCCGGACATTCAGTACTTC.

The V call is TRBV19, the J call TRBJ2-7; D could derive from TRBD1 or TRBD2 (6 bases each). Germline V gene lookup returns CDR1 LNHDA and CDR2 SQIVND (reference sequence). Trimming pared 3 bases from V and 4 bases from J, leaving 16 bases between. CDR3 length: 15 residues. The chain's CDR3 is CASSIRGTPLYEQYF. The CDR3, as DNA: TGTGCCAGTAGTATCCGCGGGACACCCCTTTACGAGCAGTACTTC.

The genes are TRBV7-9 and TRBJ1-2; 9 bases align to TRBD1. Germline V CDR1 and CDR2: SEHNR, FQNEAQ (reference sequence). This CDR3 comprises 14 residues. J was trimmed by 6 bases and V by 5 bases; bases with no gene match: 7. CDR3 nucleotide sequence: TGTGCCAGCAGCCTACAGGGGGCGAATGATGGCTACACCTTC. Translation gives CASSLQGANDGYTF.